The clone carrying this TCR beta chain was detected only once. Per the authors' pipeline: The assay estimated nucleated cells by amplifying reference gene primers. Produced via immunoSEQ multiplex PCR; TCRdb's table is partial and in-frame only. V and J calls and clone size follow that table, whereas D and trimming were derived from the DNA. The sample carries fewer than 400,000 clones, about 88% recorded once. These data originate in a study of blood T cell repertoires in COVID-19. As for the study in general: There were acute and convalescent COVID-19 samples, and they came from the United States, Italy and Spain. Sample material is recorded as cDNA or gDNA derived from T cells, B-cell-depleted T cells, or PBMCs.

V was pared by 3 bases and J by 4 bases, with 5 bases of the junction left unmatched. CDR1 and CDR2 from the germline V gene are MDHEN and SYDVKM. The length of the CDR3 is 14 residues. This chain uses TRBV28 with TRBJ2-7; TRBD2 matches 8 bases. This TCR came from a human donor in a cohort sampled during active COVID-19. The sample was peripheral blood. The CDR3 region has the DNA TGTGCCAGCAGTTTTCACGGGAGGGGGTACGAGCAGTACTTC. Translating gives CASSFHGRGYEQYF.